Presented here are 5 T cell receptor beta chains from one specimen sequenced in a study of blood T cell repertoires in COVID-19. Some clones are missing from TCRdb's copy, which holds only in-frame ones; the method was immunoSEQ multiplex PCR. The sample consists of 300,000 to 350,000 clones, about 85% of them appearing once. The sample was peripheral blood. All receptors derive from a man aged 18 to 29 with active or convalescent COVID-19.

The chain recombines TRBV19 with TRBJ1-1; no definite D call. The germline gives CDR1 LNHDA, CDR2 SQIVND (reference sequence). The CDR3 is 14 residues long. V was shortened by 7 bases and J by 1 base, with 13 bases between the two germline ends. In DNA form, the CDR3 reads TGTGCCAGTAAACCACGGTCCGGGAACACTGAAGCTTTCTTT. This encodes CASKPRSGNTEAFF.

The chain links TRBV27 to TRBJ2-1; TRBD2 aligns across 13 bases. The germline V gene encodes CDR1 MNHEY and CDR2 SMNVEV (reference sequence). The CDR3 is made up of 18 amino acids. Unmatched junction bases numbered 6, after V lost 1 base and J lost 3 bases. The CDR3 loop is CASSLWTSGRSGYNEQFF. The CDR3 coding sequence is TGTGCCAGCAGTTTATGGACTAGCGGGAGAAGTGGCTACAATGAGCAGTTCTTC.

V gene TRBV9 combines with J gene TRBJ2-2, with TRBD1 identical over 7 bases. This CDR3 has 14 residues. CDR1 is SGDLS and CDR2 is YYNGEE in the germline V gene. The V and J ends lost 7 bases and 6 bases, in that order; junction bases with no gene match: 9. CDR3 amino acids: CASSPTGSAGELFF. CDR3 DNA sequence: TGTGCCAGCTCACCGACAGGGTCCGCCGGGGAGCTGTTTTTT.

This clone is a singleton in its sample. V gene TRBV7-2 combines with J gene TRBJ2-2; a weak D match, TRBD2 (5 bases). This CDR3 spans 14 amino acids. Germline CDR1 is SGHTA and CDR2 is FQGNSA. V gave up 5 bases and J gave up 5 bases, with 12 bases separating them. CDR3 loop: CASSPEWETGELFF. Written as DNA, the CDR3 is TGTGCCAGCAGCCCCGAGTGGGAGACCGGGGAGCTGTTTTTT.

The chain uses TRBV5-1 and TRBJ2-7; a possible D gene is TRBD1 (5 bases). Germline assignment: CDR1 SGHRS and CDR2 YFSETQ. There are 15 residues in the CDR3. V lost 2 bases to trimming and J lost 2 bases, with 14 bases between them. In DNA form, the CDR3 reads TGCGCCAGCAGCTTTGAACAGGTGGGCACCTACGAGCAGTACTTC. It codes for CASSFEQVGTYEQYF.